This TCR beta chain was found in a study of identifying expanded T cells in peripheral blood (dated by TCRdb to between 2018 and 2021). A note on the overall study: Four technical replicates, made by sequencing separate aliquots from the same pool of genomic DNA, were compared pairwise. Results and caveats for the whole study, not just this receptor: Across all healthy-donor time intervals, the beta-binomial model significantly cut both the number of clones called differentially abundant and the false-positive rate. Between technical replicates the binomial model flagged roughly 1.1 differentially abundant clones, whereas over roughly 2 weeks the binomial model flagged about 15 and over about four weeks about 19. The authors expected that over much longer intervals, such as months to years, biological variance in healthy repertoires might increase even further. Across all healthy donors, variance in clone template counts between roughly 2-week samples was found to increase significantly with total template count.

During the collection period, no immune events, such as infections, were documented for the healthy donors. To calibrate time-dependent variance in a beta-binomial model of T-cell clone differential abundance, blood repertoires from healthy donors were used as a training cohort. The training cohort was composed of around ten healthy donors, 3 female and 7 male. On average the donors were approximately 40 years old, and their ages spanned roughly 25 to 70 years. Whole blood, obtained from a commercial supplier, was collected from each healthy donor at three time points spaced roughly 14 days apart. For immunosequencing, genomic DNA was extracted from unsorted whole blood. About this clone: There is no known antigen for this receptor. Qualities for individual bases were not recorded, and no much larger clone is one base off.

The immunoSEQ Assay, which relies on bias-controlled multiplex PCR amplification of genomic DNA, was used to profile TCRbeta CDR3 regions. The published analysis was carried out like this. The absolute abundance of each unique TCRbeta CDR3 region was quantified after sequences were collapsed and filtered. Two models were used to test differential abundance: a binomial model (Fisher-equivalent) and a beta-binomial model that adds time-dependent variance fitted from healthy donors. Any clone with fewer than 5 combined templates was excluded, and a clone was called differentially abundant if its Benjamini-Hochberg FDR was below 0.01. In the beta-binomial model, variance was expressed as a function of the total template count across the two samples, in the form v = (b*log(k)+a)^2. The clones in this table, taken by TCRdb from immuneACCESS, are in-frame only. Not every clone is retained; where verified, under half of the shortfall comes from an unresolved V gene, and the cause of the rest is unknown. That table gives V, J and clone size, and the DNA gave D and trimming. In this sample the table shows about 100,000 clones, about 87% of which occur a single time. The ten top clones hold less than 7% of the sample.

The V end loses 6 bases and the J end loses 1 base, and a stretch of 12 bases separates them. The germline V gene provides CDR1 SGHAT and CDR2 FQNNGV. From cysteine to phenylalanine, the CDR3 is 15 amino acids long. The sequence is cut down to CDR3 DNA, 45 bases in frame from base 1. The sequencing input was blood. The TCR originated in a person aged 18 to 69 in good health. The V and J segments used are TRBV11-2 and TRBJ2-2; no D gene call is confident. The sequenced DNA: TGTGCCAGCAGAGTGGCAACCCAGAACACCGGGGAGCTGTTTTTT. Protein translation: CASRVATQNTGELFF. Here the CDR3 is joined to the reference TRBV11-2 and TRBJ2-2 genes, and the full variable domain is: EAGVAQSPRYKIIEKRQSVAFWCNPISGHATLYWYQQILGQGPKLLIQFQNNGVVDDSQLPKDRFSAERLKGVDSTLKIQPAKLEDSAVYLCASRVATQNTGELFFGEGSRLTVL.